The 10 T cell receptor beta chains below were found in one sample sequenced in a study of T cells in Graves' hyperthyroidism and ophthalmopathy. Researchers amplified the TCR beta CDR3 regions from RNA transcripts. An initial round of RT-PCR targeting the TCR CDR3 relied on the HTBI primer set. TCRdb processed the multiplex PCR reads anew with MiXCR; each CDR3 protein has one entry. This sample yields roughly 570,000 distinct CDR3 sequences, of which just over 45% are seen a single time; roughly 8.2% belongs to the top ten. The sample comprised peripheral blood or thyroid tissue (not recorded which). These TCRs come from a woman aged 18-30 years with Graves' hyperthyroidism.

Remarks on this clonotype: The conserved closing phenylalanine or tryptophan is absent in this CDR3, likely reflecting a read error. The CDR3 loop reads CASSHEGANTGELFL. CDR3 sequence (DNA): TGTGCCAGCAGCCATGAGGGGGCGAACACCGGGGAGCTGTTTCTT. The gene calls are TRBV4-2 and TRBJ2-2; weak D call: TRBD1 (6 bases). Per germline, CDR1 LGHNA and CDR2 YNFKEQ. The CDR3 has 15 residues. V was cut by 3 bases and J by 0 bases, with 8 bases left in between.

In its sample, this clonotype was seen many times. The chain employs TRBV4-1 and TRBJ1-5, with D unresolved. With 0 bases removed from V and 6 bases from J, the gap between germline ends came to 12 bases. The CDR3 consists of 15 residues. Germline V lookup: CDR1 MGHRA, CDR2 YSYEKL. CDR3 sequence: CASSQDSARGQPQHF. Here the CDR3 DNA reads TGCGCCAGCAGCCAAGATTCGGCACGGGGTCAGCCCCAGCATTTT.

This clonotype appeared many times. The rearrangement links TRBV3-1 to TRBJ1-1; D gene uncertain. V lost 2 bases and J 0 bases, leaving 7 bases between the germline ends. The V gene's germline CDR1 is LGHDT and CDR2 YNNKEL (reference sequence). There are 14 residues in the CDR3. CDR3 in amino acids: CASSQSVLNTEAFF. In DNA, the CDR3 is TGTGCCAGCAGCCAATCTGTCCTGAACACTGAAGCTTTCTTT.

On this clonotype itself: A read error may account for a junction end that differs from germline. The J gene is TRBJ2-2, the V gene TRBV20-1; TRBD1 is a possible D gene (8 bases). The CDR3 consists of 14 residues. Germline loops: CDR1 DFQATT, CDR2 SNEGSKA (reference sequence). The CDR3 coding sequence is TGCAGTGCTAGACGGACAGGGAACACCGGGGGGCTGTTCTTT. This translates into CSARRTGNTGGLFF.

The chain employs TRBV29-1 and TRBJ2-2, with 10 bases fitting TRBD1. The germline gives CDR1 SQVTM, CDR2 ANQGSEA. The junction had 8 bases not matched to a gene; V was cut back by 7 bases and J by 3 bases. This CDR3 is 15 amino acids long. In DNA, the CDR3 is TGCAGCGGCCGGGACAGGGGTTCGGACACCGGGGAGCTGTTTTTT. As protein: CSGRDRGSDTGELFF.

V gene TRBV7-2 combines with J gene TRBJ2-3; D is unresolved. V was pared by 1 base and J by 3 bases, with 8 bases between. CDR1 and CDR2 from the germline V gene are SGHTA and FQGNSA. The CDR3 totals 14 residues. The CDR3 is CASSLVWRTDTQYF. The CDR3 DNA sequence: TGTGCCAGCAGCTTAGTTTGGCGGACAGATACGCAGTATTTT.

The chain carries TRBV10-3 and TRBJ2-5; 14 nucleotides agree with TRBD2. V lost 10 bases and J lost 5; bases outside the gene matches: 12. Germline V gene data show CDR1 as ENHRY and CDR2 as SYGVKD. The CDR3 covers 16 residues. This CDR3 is CATLTGTSGSRETQYF. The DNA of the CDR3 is TGTGCCACCTTGACCGGGACTAGCGGGAGCAGGGAGACCCAGTACTTC.

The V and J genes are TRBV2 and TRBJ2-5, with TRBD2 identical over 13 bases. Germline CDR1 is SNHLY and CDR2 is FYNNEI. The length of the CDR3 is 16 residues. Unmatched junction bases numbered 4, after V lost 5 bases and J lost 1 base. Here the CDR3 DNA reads TGTGCCAGCAGTCGACTAGCGGGAGGTACCCAAGAGACCCAGTACTTC. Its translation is CASSRLAGGTQETQYF.

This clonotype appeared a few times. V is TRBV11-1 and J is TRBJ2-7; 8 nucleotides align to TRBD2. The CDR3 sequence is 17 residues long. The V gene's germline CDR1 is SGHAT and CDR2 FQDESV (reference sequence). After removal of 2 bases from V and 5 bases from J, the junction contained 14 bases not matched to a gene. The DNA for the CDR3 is TGTGCCAGCAGCTTAACCGAACGGGGGGGAACCGTACACGAGCAGTACTTC. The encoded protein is CASSLTERGGTVHEQYF. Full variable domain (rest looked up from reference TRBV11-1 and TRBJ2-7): EAEVAQSPRYKITEKSQAVAFWCDPISGHATLYWYRQILGQGPELLVQFQDESVVDDSQLPKDRFSAERLKGVDSTLKIQPAELGDSAMYLCASSLTERGGTVHEQYFGPGTRLTVT.

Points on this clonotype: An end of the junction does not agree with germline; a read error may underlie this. The CDR3: CSARDEGNYSEQFF. CDR3 coding DNA: TGCAGTGCTAGAGATGAGGGGAACTACAGTGAGCAGTTCTTC. The chain links TRBV20-1 to TRBJ2-1; D assignment may be TRBD1 or TRBD2 (5 bases each). CDR1 and CDR2 (germline): DFQATT, SNEGSKA (reference sequence). The CDR3 covers 14 residues.